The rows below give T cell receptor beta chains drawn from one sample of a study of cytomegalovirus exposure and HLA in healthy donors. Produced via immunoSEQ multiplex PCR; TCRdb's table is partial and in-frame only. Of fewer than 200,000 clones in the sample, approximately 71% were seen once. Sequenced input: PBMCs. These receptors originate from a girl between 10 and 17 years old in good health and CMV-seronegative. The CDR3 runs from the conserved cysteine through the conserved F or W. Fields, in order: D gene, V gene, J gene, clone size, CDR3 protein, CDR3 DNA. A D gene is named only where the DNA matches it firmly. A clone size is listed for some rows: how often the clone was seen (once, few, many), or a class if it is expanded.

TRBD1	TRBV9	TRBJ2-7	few	CASSVGWGQTYEQYF	TGTGCCAGCAGCGTAGGTTGGGGACAGACCTACGAGCAGTACTTC
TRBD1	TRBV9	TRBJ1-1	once	CASSVKGASTEAFF	TGTGCCAGCAGCGTGAAGGGGGCGAGCACTGAAGCTTTCTTT
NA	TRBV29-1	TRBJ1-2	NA	CSVESPGSYGYTF	TGCAGCGTTGAATCCCCTGGCAGCTATGGCTACACCTTC
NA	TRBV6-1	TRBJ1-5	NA	CASSGPPSGNNQPQHF	TGTGCCAGCAGTGGACCCCCGAGCGGGAACAATCAGCCCCAGCATTTT
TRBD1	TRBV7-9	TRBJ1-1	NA	CASSSTGGSGNTEAFF	TGTGCCAGCAGCTCAACAGGGGGCTCGGGGAACACTGAAGCTTTCTTT
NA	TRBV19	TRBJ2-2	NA	CASKRGPANTGELFF	TGTGCCAGTAAACGGGGTCCCGCGAACACCGGGGAGCTGTTTTTT
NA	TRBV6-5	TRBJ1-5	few	CASSYGQFQEPQHF	TGTGCCAGCAGTTACGGACAGTTTCAAGAGCCCCAGCATTTT
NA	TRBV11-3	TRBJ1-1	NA	CASSAGPMREAFF	TGTGCCAGCAGTGCAGGCCCAATGCGTGAAGCTTTCTTT
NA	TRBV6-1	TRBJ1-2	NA	CASSRESHNYGYTF	TGTGCCAGCAGTCGTGAGAGTCATAACTATGGCTACACCTTC
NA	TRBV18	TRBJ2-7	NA	CASSPYSDRNYEQYF	TGTGCCAGCTCACCTTACTCCGACAGAAACTACGAGCAGTACTTC
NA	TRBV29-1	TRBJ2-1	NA	CSVGRQGNEQFF	TGCAGCGTTGGACGTCAGGGCAATGAGCAGTTCTTC
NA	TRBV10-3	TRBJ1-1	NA	CAISDGTLNTEAFF	TGTGCCATCAGCGACGGGACACTGAACACTGAAGCTTTCTTT
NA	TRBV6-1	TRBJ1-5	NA	CASSESAPGRGYNQPQHF	TGTGCCAGCAGTGAATCCGCCCCTGGACGGGGATACAATCAGCCCCAGCATTTT
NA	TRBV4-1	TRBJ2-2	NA	CASSADTANTGELFF	TGCGCCAGCAGCGCCGACACGGCGAACACCGGGGAGCTGTTTTTT
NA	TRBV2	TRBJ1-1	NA	CASREQRTGTEAFF	TGTGCCAGCAGGGAACAGAGAACGGGCACTGAAGCTTTCTTT
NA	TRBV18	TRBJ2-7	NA	CASSPSERVEQYF	TGTGCCAGCTCACCAAGTGAACGCGTCGAGCAGTACTTC
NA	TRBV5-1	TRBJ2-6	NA	CATRYSTGANVLTF	TGCGCCACCAGATACAGCACTGGGGCCAACGTCCTGACTTTC
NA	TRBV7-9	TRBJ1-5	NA	CASSWTDYNQPQHF	TGTGCCAGCAGTTGGACGGACTACAATCAGCCCCAGCATTTT
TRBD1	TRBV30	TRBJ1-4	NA	CAWRTQGKEGKLFF	TGTGCCTGGCGAACACAGGGGAAGGAAGGAAAACTGTTTTTT
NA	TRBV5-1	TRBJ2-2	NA	CASSLAGTGELFF	TGCGCCAGCAGCTTGGCAGGGACCGGGGAGCTGTTTTTT
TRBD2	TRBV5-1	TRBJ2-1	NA	CASSGIAGDNEQFF	TGCGCCAGCAGCGGAATAGCGGGGGACAATGAGCAGTTCTTC
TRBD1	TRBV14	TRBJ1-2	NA	CASSQAGGTFYGYTF	TGTGCCAGCAGCCAAGCAGGGGGGACGTTCTATGGCTACACCTTC
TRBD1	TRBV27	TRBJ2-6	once	CASSLQGAISGANVLTF	TGTGCCAGCAGCCTACAGGGGGCCATCTCTGGGGCCAACGTCCTGACTTTC
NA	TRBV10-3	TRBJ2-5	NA	CAISESRGAGRVETQYF	TGTGCCATCAGTGAGTCAAGGGGCGCGGGACGGGTTGAGACCCAGTACTTC
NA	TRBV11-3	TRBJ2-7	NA	CASSLDGLDEQYF	TGTGCCAGCAGCTTAGATGGCCTCGACGAGCAGTACTTC
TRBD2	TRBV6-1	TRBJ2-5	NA	CASLYTSGTFGAQYF	TGTGCCAGCCTATACACTAGCGGAACTTTTGGGGCCCAGTACTTC
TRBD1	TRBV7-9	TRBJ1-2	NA	CASSLLTGDGDGYTF	TGTGCCAGCAGCTTATTGACAGGGGATGGAGATGGCTACACCTTC
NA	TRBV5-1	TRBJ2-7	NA	CASSLGDSLYEQYF	TGCGCCAGCAGCTTGGGTGACAGCCTCTACGAGCAGTACTTC
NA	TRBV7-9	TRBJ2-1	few	CASSPVAGGMNEQFF	TGTGCCAGCAGCCCCGTCGCAGGGGGGATGAATGAGCAGTTCTTC
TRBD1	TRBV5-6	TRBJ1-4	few	CASSLGDSPPYNEKLFF	TGTGCCAGCAGCTTGGGGGACAGCCCTCCTTATAATGAAAAACTGTTTTTT
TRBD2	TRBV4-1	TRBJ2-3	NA	CASSQDLVAGHTDTQYF	TGCGCCAGCAGCCAAGATTTGGTAGCGGGGCACACAGATACGCAGTATTTT
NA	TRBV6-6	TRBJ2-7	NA	CASSYLEYEQYF	TGTGCCAGCAGTTACTTGGAGTACGAGCAGTACTTC
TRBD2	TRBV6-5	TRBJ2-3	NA	CASSHSGGEADTQYF	TGTGCCAGCAGTCATAGCGGGGGGGAAGCAGATACGCAGTATTTT
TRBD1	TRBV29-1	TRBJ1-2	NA	CSVSTGSGNYGYTF	TGCAGCGTTTCGACAGGGTCTGGTAACTATGGCTACACCTTC
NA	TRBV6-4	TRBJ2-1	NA	CASSGGGSYNEQFF	TGTGCCAGCAGCGGGGGTGGGTCGTACAATGAGCAGTTCTTC
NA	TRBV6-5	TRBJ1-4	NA	CASREIGLGEKLFF	TGTGCCAGCAGAGAGATAGGACTTGGCGAAAAACTGTTTTTT
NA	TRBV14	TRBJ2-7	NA	CASSQLGGGPGEQYF	TGTGCCAGCAGCCAATTGGGGGGGGGCCCTGGCGAGCAGTACTTC
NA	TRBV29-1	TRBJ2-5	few	CSVDRWETQYF	TGCAGCGTTGATCGGTGGGAGACCCAGTACTTC
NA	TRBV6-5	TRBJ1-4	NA	CASGLSGPNEKLFF	TGTGCCAGCGGGCTATCAGGCCCTAATGAAAAACTGTTTTTT
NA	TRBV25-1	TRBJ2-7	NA	CASRWDNEQYF	TGTGCCAGCAGATGGGACAACGAGCAGTACTTC